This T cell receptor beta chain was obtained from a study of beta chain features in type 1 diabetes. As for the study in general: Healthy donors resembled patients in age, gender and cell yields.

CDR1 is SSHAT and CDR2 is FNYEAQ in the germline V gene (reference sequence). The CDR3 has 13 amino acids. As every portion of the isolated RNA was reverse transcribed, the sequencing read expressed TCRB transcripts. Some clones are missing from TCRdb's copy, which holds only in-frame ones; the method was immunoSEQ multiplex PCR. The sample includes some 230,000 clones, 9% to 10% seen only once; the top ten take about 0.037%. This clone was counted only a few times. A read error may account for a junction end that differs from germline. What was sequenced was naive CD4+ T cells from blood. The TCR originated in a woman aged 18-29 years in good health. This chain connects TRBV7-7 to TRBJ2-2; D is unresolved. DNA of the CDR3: TGTGCTAGCAGCTCCATCGGCACCGGGGAGCTGTTTTTT. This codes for CASSSIGTGELFF.